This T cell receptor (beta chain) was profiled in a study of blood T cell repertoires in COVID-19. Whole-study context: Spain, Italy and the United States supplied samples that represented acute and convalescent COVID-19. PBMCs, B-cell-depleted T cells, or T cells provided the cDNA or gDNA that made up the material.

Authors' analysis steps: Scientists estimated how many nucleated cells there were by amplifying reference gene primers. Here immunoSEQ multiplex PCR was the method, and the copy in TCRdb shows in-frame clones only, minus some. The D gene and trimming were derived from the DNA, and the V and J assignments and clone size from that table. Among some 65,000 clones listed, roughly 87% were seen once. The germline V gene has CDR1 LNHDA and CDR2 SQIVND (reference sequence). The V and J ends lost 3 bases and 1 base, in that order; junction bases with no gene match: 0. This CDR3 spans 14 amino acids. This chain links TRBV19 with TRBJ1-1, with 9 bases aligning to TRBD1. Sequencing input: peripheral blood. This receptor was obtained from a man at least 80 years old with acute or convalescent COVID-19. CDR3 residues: CASSMGQGNTEAFF. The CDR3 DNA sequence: TGTGCCAGTAGTATGGGACAGGGGAACACTGAAGCTTTCTTT.